The 26 T cell receptor beta chains reported below all come from one sample, sequenced in a study of T cells in Graves' hyperthyroidism and ophthalmopathy. TCR beta CDR3 regions were amplified from RNA transcripts. A set of HTBI primers served as the primers for a first-round RT-PCR of the TCR CDR3. TCRdb passed the multiplex PCR reads through MiXCR, listing each CDR3 protein once. This sample has 600,000 to 650,000 distinct CDR3 sequences, with under 25% found just once. The sequenced sample was blood. The receptor source for this set is a man younger than 45 with Graves' ophthalmopathy.

This clonotype was counted between two and nine times. V is TRBV29-1 and J is TRBJ2-3; D remains unclear. This CDR3 contains 16 residues. V was shortened by 0 bases and J by 5 bases, with 18 bases between the two germline ends. Germline assignment: CDR1 SQVTM and CDR2 ANQGSEA. In DNA form, the CDR3 reads TGCAGCGTTGAAGACTTACTTCGGTTTGGGGAAGATACGCAGTATTTT. Residues: CSVEDLLRFGEDTQYF.

The chain links TRBV27 to TRBJ1-1; the D is unclear. The CDR3 loop spans 13 amino acids. From germline, CDR1 is MNHEY and CDR2 SMNVEV (reference sequence). V was clipped by 9 bases and J by 2 bases, with 13 bases between them. As DNA, the CDR3 is TGTGCCAGTCAGGACTTGAGAAACACTGAAGCTTTCTTT. This sequence encodes CASQDLRNTEAFF.

The chain carries TRBV7-2 and TRBJ1-1; D perhaps matches TRBD1 (5 bases). The CDR3 sequence is 16 residues long. Trimming removed 5 bases from V and 5 bases from J, with 21 bases in between. Germline loops: CDR1 SGHTA, CDR2 FQGNSA. CDR3 sequence (DNA): TGTGCCAGCAGCCGCGAATTGGGGGGATCAGAAACTGAAGCTTTCTTT. Translated: CASSRELGGSETEAFF.

To note about this clonotype: A read error may be the cause here, since a much bigger clone is one base away. The chain links TRBV13 to TRBJ2-7; 9 nucleotides align to TRBD1. Germline V lookup: CDR1 PRHDT, CDR2 FYEKMQ (reference sequence). The CDR3 length is 15 residues. CDR3 coding DNA: TGTCCCAGCAGCAGTTCCGGGACAGGGAAATACGAGCAGTACTTC. This translates into CPSSSSGTGKYEQYF.

This chain links TRBV20-1 with TRBJ2-5, with D perhaps matching TRBD2 (5 bases). The CDR3 contains 12 residues. Trimming left V 5 bases short and J 5 bases short, with 12 bases between. Germline CDR1 reads DFQATT; CDR2 reads SNEGSKA (reference sequence). CDR3 sequence reads: CSAQRAKETQYF. The CDR3 bases are TGCAGTGCTCAGAGGGCGAAGGAGACCCAGTACTTC.

The sample holds many counts of this clonotype. The chain uses TRBV30 and TRBJ1-1; TRBD1 matches at 9 bases. This CDR3 contains 14 residues. Germline lookup yields CDR1 GTSNPN and CDR2 SVGIG (reference sequence). V shed 3 bases, J shed 4 bases, and the junction held 6 bases outside the gene matches. CDR3 bases: TGTGCCTGGAGAACAGGGGGCCTGGCCACTGAAGCTTTCTTT. It yields the protein CAWRTGGLATEAFF.

The V call is TRBV4-1, the J call TRBJ2-1; TRBD2 matches 7 bases. The V gene's germline CDR1 is MGHRA and CDR2 YSYEKL. The J segment lost 4 bases and the V segment lost 5 bases, leaving 11 bases of the junction unmatched. The CDR3 extends over 16 amino acids. The DNA for the CDR3 is TGCGCCAGCAGCAAGTTCCCAGCGGGGAATTACAATGAGCAGTTCTTC. Translated: CASSKFPAGNYNEQFF.

The J gene is TRBJ2-3, the V gene TRBV15; 10 nucleotides match TRBD1. CDR1 and CDR2 from the germline V gene are LNHNV and YYDKDF (reference sequence). The CDR3 is made up of 19 amino acids. V was clipped by 2 bases and J by 2 bases; unmatched bases: 13. Here the CDR3 DNA reads TGTGCCACCAGCAGAACCGACAGGGGGCGATTCGTCGACACAGATACGCAGTATTTT. Translation: CATSRTDRGRFVDTDTQYF.

This clonotype was detected ten times or more. The chain has TRBV28 and TRBJ2-4; TRBD1 might be the D (7 bases). Trimming pared 3 bases from V and 3 bases from J, leaving 9 bases between. This CDR3 region has 14 residues. Germline V gene sequence: CDR1 MDHEN, CDR2 SYDVKM. The CDR3 loop is CASSFQGGKNIQYF. In DNA form, the CDR3 reads TGTGCCAGCAGTTTCCAGGGGGGCAAAAACATTCAGTACTTC.

The CDR3 bases are TGTGCCAGCAGCTTTGATAAGAGGGGCACTGAAGCTTTCTTT. Amino acids: CASSFDKRGTEAFF. This chain connects TRBV7-9 to TRBJ1-1; the D gene is possibly TRBD1 (5 bases). This CDR3 comprises 14 residues. Looked up from germline, CDR1 is SEHNR and CDR2 is FQNEAQ (reference sequence). Trimming shortened V by 3 bases and J by 4 bases, and 12 bases separated the two germline ends.

Ten or more counts support this clonotype. The V call is TRBV3-1, the J call TRBJ2-7; the D gene is possibly TRBD2 (5 bases). The CDR3 covers 16 residues. Germline V gene sequence: CDR1 LGHDT, CDR2 YNNKEL (reference sequence). V lost 4 bases to trimming and J lost 0 bases, with 16 bases between them. CDR3 in amino acids: CASSLDKRHNSYEQYF. The CDR3 region has the DNA TGTGCCAGCAGCCTCGACAAGCGGCACAACTCCTACGAGCAGTACTTC.

This clonotype was seen many times. The chain is built from TRBV18 and TRBJ2-7; 8 nucleotides agree with TRBD1. The V segment lost 6 bases and the J segment 2 bases; nucleotides outside the gene matches: 6. CDR1 is KGHSH, CDR2 LQKENI, per germline. CDR3 length equals 14 residues. The CDR3 region is CASSRGQEAYEQYF. Here the CDR3 DNA reads TGTGCCAGCTCCCGGGGACAGGAAGCCTACGAGCAGTACTTC.

The V gene is TRBV10-3, the J gene TRBJ2-1; D gene ambiguous. CDR1 and CDR2 (germline): ENHRY, SYGVKD. The CDR3 contains 15 residues. V was cut by 8 bases and J by 0 bases, with 14 bases left in between. CDR3 residues: CAISGQLSSYNEQFF. The CDR3 nucleotides are TGTGCCATCTCGGGTCAGCTTAGCTCCTACAATGAGCAGTTCTTC.

This clonotype was seen more than once but under ten times. The genes are TRBV15 and TRBJ2-7; 11 nucleotides match TRBD2. CDR1 LNHNV and CDR2 YYDKDF come from the germline V gene (reference sequence). J was trimmed by 3 bases and V by 1 base; bases with no gene match: 5. The CDR3 totals 16 residues. CDR3 coding DNA: TGTGCCACCAGCAGAGTTCCGGGACTAGCGGTCTACGAGCAGTACTTC. Translated, it gives CATSRVPGLAVYEQYF.

This sequence joins TRBV15 and TRBJ1-4, with no clear D. The CDR3 totals 15 residues. V was cut by 0 bases and J by 7 bases, with 12 bases left in between. CDR1 LNHNV and CDR2 YYDKDF come from the germline V gene (reference sequence). CDR3 sequence reads: CATSRDWTGSEKLFF. CDR3 bases: TGTGCCACCAGCAGAGATTGGACGGGATCTGAAAAACTGTTTTTT.

In this sample, this clonotype turned up a few times. This CDR3 reads CASSVGAGARDEQFF. CDR3 coding DNA: TGTGCCAGCAGCGTCGGGGCGGGAGCGAGGGATGAGCAGTTCTTC. The gene calls are TRBV9 and TRBJ2-1, with 7 bases aligning to TRBD2. This CDR3 contains 15 residues. J lost 8 bases, V lost 2 bases, and 10 bases had no gene match. CDR1 is SGDLS and CDR2 is YYNGEE in the germline V gene. The full variable domain, with the rest looked up from reference TRBV9 and TRBJ2-1, is DSGVTQTPKHLITATGQRVTLRCSPRSGDLSVYWYQQSLDQGLQFLIQYYNGEERAKGNILERFSAQQFPDLHSELNLSSLELGDSALYFCASSVGAGARDEQFFGPGTRLTVL.

The chain combines TRBV6-5 with TRBJ1-2, with a tentative D call TRBD1 (5 bases). This CDR3 has 14 residues. V was clipped by 2 bases and J by 7 bases, with 14 bases between them. CDR1 and CDR2 (germline): MNHEY, SVGAGI. This CDR3 is CASSYAGARGGYTF. As DNA, the CDR3 is TGTGCCAGCAGTTACGCTGGGGCCCGGGGTGGCTACACCTTC.

The chain uses TRBV20-1 and TRBJ2-5; D is unclear. Germline CDR1 DFQATT, CDR2 SNEGSKA (reference sequence). CDR3 size: 14 residues. V lost 0 bases and J 9 bases, leaving 17 bases between the germline ends. CDR3 in DNA: TGCAGTGCTAGAGATCGTTCGGACCTCAGGTCCCAGTACTTC. Translating it yields CSARDRSDLRSQYF.

This clonotype was seen ten or more times. The chain employs TRBV20-1 and TRBJ2-1; unclear D gene. Germline V gene sequence: CDR1 DFQATT, CDR2 SNEGSKA (reference sequence). Trimming pared 3 bases from V and 10 bases from J, leaving 4 bases between. The CDR3 is 9 amino acids. CDR3 amino acids: CSASREQFF. The CDR3 region has the DNA TGCAGTGCTAGCCGCGAGCAGTTCTTC.

The chain combines TRBV20-1 with TRBJ2-6; D is unresolved. Germline CDR1 and CDR2: DFQATT and SNEGSKA (reference sequence). The CDR3 runs 14 residues. V lost 6 bases to trimming and J lost 4 bases, with 13 bases between them. In DNA form, the CDR3 reads TGCAGTGCGCTACGGTCCCAGGGGGCCAACGTCCTGACTTTC. It specifies CSALRSQGANVLTF.

In this sample, this clonotype turned up many times. The chain is built from TRBV18 and TRBJ2-1; D perhaps matches TRBD2 (5 bases). Looked up from germline, CDR1 is KGHSH and CDR2 is LQKENI. CDR3 size: 16 residues. The V end was cut by 6 bases, the J end by 1 base, with 16 bases between. The CDR3 sequence is CASSPILAGSYNEQFF. The CDR3 region has the DNA TGTGCCAGCTCCCCCATTCTAGCTGGGTCCTACAATGAGCAGTTCTTC.

The count of this clonotype is one. The chain uses TRBV24-1 and TRBJ2-3; 8 bases agree with TRBD2. Germline V gene lookup returns CDR1 KGHDR and CDR2 SFDVKD. The CDR3 is 16 amino acids. The trim removed 5 bases at V and 3 bases at J, leaving 9 bases unmatched. CDR3 DNA sequence: TGTGCCACCAGTGGCGGGAGCGGGAGTGGGACAGATACGCAGTATTTT. Translating it yields CATSGGSGSGTDTQYF.

The V call is TRBV20-1, the J call TRBJ2-7, with no clear D. Germline assignment: CDR1 DFQATT and CDR2 SNEGSKA (reference sequence). The germline V and J ends were trimmed by 4 bases and 0 bases, with 13 bases remaining between them. The CDR3 is 14 residues long. The CDR3 nucleotides read TGCAGTGCTACCCTGTCCCGATACTCCTACGAGCAGTACTTC. It translates to CSATLSRYSYEQYF.

This clonotype was picked up many times. The chain uses TRBV20-1 and TRBJ2-1, with D unclear. This CDR3 comprises 13 residues. V was pared by 2 bases and J by 5 bases, with 10 bases between. Germline V lookup: CDR1 DFQATT, CDR2 SNEGSKA (reference sequence). The CDR3 DNA follows: TGCAGTGCTAGATCCCCTTCAGACAATGAGCAGTTCTTC. It codes for CSARSPSDNEQFF.

Here the CDR3 DNA reads TGTGCGTGGGAGGGGGGCGATACCTCCTACGAGCAGTACTTC. This sequence encodes CAWEGGDTSYEQYF. This chain joins TRBV30 and TRBJ2-7, with D tentatively TRBD2 (7 bases). Germline V gene lookup returns CDR1 GTSNPN and CDR2 SVGIG (reference sequence). There are 14 residues in the CDR3. The entire variable domain, with the rest obtained from reference TRBV30 and TRBJ2-7, is as follows: SQTIHQWPATLVQPVGSPLSLECTVEGTSNPNLYWYRQAAGRGLQLLFYSVGIGQISSEVPQNLSASRPQDRQFILSSKKLLLSDSGFYLCAWEGGDTSYEQYFGPGTRLTVT.

This chain connects TRBV19 to TRBJ1-1, with a possible D match to TRBD1 (5 bases). Trimming took 5 bases from V and 2 from J, leaving 12 bases between them. This CDR3 has 14 residues. The germline V gene has CDR1 LNHDA and CDR2 SQIVND (reference sequence). For the CDR3, the DNA is TGTGCCAGTAGTGCCTGGGGGGGAAACACTGAAGCTTTCTTT. Amino acids: CASSAWGGNTEAFF.